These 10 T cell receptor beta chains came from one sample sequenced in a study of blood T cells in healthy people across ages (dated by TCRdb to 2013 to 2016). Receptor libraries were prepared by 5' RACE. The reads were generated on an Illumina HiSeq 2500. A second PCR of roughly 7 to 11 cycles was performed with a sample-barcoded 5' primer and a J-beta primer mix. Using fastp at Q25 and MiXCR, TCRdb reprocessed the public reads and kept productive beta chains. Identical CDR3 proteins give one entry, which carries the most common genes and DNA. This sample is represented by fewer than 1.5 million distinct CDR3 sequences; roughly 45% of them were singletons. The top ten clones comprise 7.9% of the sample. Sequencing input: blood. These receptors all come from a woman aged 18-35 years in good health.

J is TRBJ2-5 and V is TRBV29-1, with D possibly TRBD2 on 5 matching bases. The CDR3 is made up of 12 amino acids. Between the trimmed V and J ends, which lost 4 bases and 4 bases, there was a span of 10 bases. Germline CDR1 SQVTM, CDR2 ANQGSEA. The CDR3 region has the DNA TGCAGCGTTGTCGACGCGGGAGAGACCCAGTACTTC. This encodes CSVVDAGETQYF.

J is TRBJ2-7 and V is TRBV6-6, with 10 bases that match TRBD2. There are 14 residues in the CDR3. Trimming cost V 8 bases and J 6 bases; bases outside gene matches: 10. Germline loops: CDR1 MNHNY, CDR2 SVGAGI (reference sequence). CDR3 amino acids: CASSLTAGGPEQYF. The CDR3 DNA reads TGTGCCAGCTCCCTAACAGCGGGGGGGCCCGAGCAGTACTTC.

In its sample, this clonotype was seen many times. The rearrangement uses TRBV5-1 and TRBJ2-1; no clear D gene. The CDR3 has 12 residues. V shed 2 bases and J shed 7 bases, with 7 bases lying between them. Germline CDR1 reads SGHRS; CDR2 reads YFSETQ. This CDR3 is CASSFIDNEQFF. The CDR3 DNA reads TGCGCCAGCAGCTTCATTGATAATGAGCAGTTCTTC.

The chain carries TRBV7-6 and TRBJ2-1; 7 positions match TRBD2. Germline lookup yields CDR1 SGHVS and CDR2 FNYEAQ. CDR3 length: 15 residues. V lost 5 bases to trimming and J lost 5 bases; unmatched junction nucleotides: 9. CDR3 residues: CASSPRAAGNNEQFF. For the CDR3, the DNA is TGTGCCAGCAGCCCCAGGGCAGCGGGGAACAATGAGCAGTTCTTC. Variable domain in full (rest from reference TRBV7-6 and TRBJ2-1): GAGVSQSPRYKVTKRGQDVALRCDPISGHVSLYWYRQALGQGPEFLTYFNYEAQQDKSGLPNDRFSAERPEGSISTLTIQRTEQRDSAMYRCASSPRAAGNNEQFFGPGTRLTVL.

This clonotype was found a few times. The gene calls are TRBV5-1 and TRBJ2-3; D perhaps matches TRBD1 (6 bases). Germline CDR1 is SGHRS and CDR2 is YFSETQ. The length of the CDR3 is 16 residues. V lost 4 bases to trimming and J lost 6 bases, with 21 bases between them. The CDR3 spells CASSRRSNPTGDTQYF. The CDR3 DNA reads TGCGCCAGCAGCCGACGGTCCAACCCAACAGGGGATACGCAGTATTTT.

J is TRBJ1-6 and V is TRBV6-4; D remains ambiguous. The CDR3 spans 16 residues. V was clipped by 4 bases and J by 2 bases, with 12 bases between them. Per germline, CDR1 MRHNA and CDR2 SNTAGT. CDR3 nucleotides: TGTGCCAGCAGTGCCCCACGGGTACCCTATAATTCACCCCTCCACTTT. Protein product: CASSAPRVPYNSPLHF.

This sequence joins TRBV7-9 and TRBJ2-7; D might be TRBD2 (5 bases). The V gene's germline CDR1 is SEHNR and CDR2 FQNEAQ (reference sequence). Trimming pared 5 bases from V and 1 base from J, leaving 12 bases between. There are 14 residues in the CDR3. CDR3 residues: CASSPAEGSYEQYF. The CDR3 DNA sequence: TGTGCCAGCAGCCCCGCCGAGGGTTCCTACGAGCAGTACTTC.

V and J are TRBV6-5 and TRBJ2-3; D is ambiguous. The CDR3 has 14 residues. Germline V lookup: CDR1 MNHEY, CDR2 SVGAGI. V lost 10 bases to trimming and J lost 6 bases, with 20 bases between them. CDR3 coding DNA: TGTGCCACCCGCCCGGGCCGTCTTCGGGATACGCAGTATTTT. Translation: CATRPGRLRDTQYF.

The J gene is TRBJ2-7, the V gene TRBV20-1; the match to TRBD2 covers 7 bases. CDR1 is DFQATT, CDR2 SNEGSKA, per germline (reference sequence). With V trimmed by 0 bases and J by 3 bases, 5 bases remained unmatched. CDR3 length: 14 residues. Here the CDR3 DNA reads TGCAGTGCTAGAGATGGGACTAAGGACTACGAGCAGTACTTC. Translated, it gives CSARDGTKDYEQYF.

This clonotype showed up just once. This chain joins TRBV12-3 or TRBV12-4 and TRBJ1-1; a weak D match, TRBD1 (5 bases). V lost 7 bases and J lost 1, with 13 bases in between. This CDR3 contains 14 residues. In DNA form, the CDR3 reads TGTGCCAGCACCCTAATCAGGGAGAACACTGAAGCTTTCTTT. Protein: CASTLIRENTEAFF.